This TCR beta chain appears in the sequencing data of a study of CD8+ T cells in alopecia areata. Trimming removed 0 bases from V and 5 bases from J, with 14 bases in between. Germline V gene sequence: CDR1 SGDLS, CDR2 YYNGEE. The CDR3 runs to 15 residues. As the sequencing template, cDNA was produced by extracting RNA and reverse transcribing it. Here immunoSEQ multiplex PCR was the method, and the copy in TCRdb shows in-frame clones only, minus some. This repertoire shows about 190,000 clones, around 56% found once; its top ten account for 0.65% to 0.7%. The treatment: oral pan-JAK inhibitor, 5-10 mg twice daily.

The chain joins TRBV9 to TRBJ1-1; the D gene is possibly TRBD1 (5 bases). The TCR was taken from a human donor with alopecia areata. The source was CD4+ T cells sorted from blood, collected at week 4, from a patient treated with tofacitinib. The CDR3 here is CASSVAAGRSTEAFF. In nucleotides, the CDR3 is TGTGCCAGCAGCGTAGCGGCAGGGAGGAGTACTGAAGCTTTCTTT.